The clone carrying this T cell receptor (beta chain) appeared a few times. What it binds is not known. The data stem from a study of blood T cells in healthy people across ages. The authors ran a second PCR of 7 to 11 cycles using a sample-barcoded 5' primer and a J-beta primer mix. With 12 random nucleotides, a template-switch adaptor tagged each individual cDNA molecule. MiXCR, run by TCRdb on the 5' RACE reads, gives a single entry per CDR3 protein. The sample holds hundreds of thousands of distinct CDR3 sequences, roughly 25% seen once. Overall study findings and caveats: Both naive CD4+ cell counts and diversity were greater in long-lived donors than in aged donors.

Germline values: CDR1 SEHNR, CDR2 FQNEAQ (reference sequence). This CDR3 comprises 16 residues. Another study also made use of these data, one on T cells of mothers and their children. That source reports: Sample barcodes plus 2-4 random nucleotides came from the M1S primer.

The sequence was collected from a boy aged 5-17 years in good health. Sequencing was carried out using blood. The chain links TRBV7-9 to TRBJ2-5; TRBD2 agrees at 12 bases. The J call is doubtful: the DNA matches TRBJ2-1 better. The CDR3 DNA follows: TGTGCCAGCAGCTTCCCCTCTAGCGGGGGGGCCGATGAGCAGTTCTTC. Amino acids: CASSFPSSGGADEQFF.